This T cell receptor beta chain is drawn from a study of blood T cell repertoires in COVID-19. Turning to the study itself: In each case, the material was cDNA or gDNA derived from T cells, B-cell-depleted T cells, or PBMCs.

Produced via immunoSEQ multiplex PCR; TCRdb's table is partial and in-frame only. The sample has hundreds of thousands of clones; 70% to 90% are singletons. J gave up 7 bases and V 4 bases, and 4 bases lay outside the gene matches. The CDR3 contains 13 residues. Germline V lookup: CDR1 SGHTS, CDR2 YDEGEE. Sequences were obtained from PBMCs or T cells enriched from blood (not recorded which). This sequence was found in a woman aged 50 to 60 with acute COVID-19. The genes are TRBV5-8 and TRBJ2-2; 7 bases are shared with TRBD1. The CDR3: CASSATGFGELFF. As DNA, the CDR3 is TGTGCCAGCAGCGCGACAGGGTTCGGGGAGCTGTTTTTT.